These T cell receptor beta chains were read from a single sample in a study of cytomegalovirus exposure and HLA in healthy donors. Measured with immunoSEQ multiplex PCR; TCRdb has only the in-frame clones, and not every one. The table records roughly 140,000 clones, roughly 80% of them present only once. The sample consisted of PBMCs. Source of these receptors: a man younger than 45 in good health and CMV-seropositive. CDR3s include the opening cysteine and the closing phenylalanine or tryptophan. Fields, in order: clone size, J gene, D gene, CDR3 length, V gene, CDR3 protein, CDR3 DNA. The D gene is left open where the match is weak. Clone size is shown for a subset of rows, as once, few, many or a class of expanded clone.

size: few
J: TRBJ2-2
D: TRBD2
length: 16
V: TRBV9
CDR3: CASSGTSGFATGELFF
DNA: TGTGCCAGCAGCGGGACTAGCGGGTTCGCCACCGGGGAGCTGTTTTTT

size: NA
J: TRBJ1-1
D: NA
length: 13
V: TRBV15
CDR3: CATSRERYTEAFF
DNA: TGTGCCACCAGCAGAGAGAGGTACACTGAAGCTTTCTTT

size: NA
J: TRBJ2-5
D: NA
length: 16
V: TRBV7-9
CDR3: CASSSPHGQNQETQYF
DNA: TGTGCCAGCAGCTCCCCCCATGGACAAAATCAAGAGACCCAGTACTTC

size: NA
J: TRBJ2-1
D: TRBD2
length: 15
V: TRBV7-9
CDR3: CASSKPGLASNEQFF
DNA: TGTGCCAGCAGCAAACCGGGACTAGCGAGCAATGAGCAGTTCTTC

size: NA
J: TRBJ1-4
D: NA
length: 17
V: TRBV19
CDR3: CASIATLTGRANEKLFF
DNA: TGTGCCAGTATAGCCACCCTAACAGGGCGCGCTAATGAAAAACTGTTTTTT

size: NA
J: TRBJ2-3
D: TRBD2
length: 17
V: TRBV18
CDR3: CASSPEGSGGAFDTQYF
DNA: TGTGCCAGCTCACCCGAAGGCAGCGGGGGGGCGTTCGATACGCAGTATTTT

size: NA
J: TRBJ2-7
D: TRBD2
length: 14
V: TRBV7-2
CDR3: CASAASGDSYEQYF
DNA: TGTGCCAGCGCGGCAAGCGGGGACTCCTACGAGCAGTACTTC

size: few
J: TRBJ2-1
D: TRBD2
length: 14
V: TRBV6-4
CDR3: CASSEGGSVDEQFF
DNA: TGTGCCAGCAGTGAGGGCGGGAGTGTGGATGAGCAGTTCTTC

size: once
J: TRBJ1-1
D: NA
length: 13
V: TRBV19
CDR3: CASSIGQGSEAFF
DNA: TGTGCCAGTAGTATAGGGCAGGGGTCTGAAGCTTTCTTT

size: NA
J: TRBJ2-1
D: NA
length: 13
V: TRBV7-9
CDR3: CASSPYGYNEQFF
DNA: TGTGCCAGCAGCCCCTACGGCTACAATGAGCAGTTCTTC

size: NA
J: TRBJ1-3
D: NA
length: 16
V: TRBV28
CDR3: CASSLAGLISGNTIYF
DNA: TGTGCCAGCAGTTTAGCAGGGCTAATCTCTGGAAACACCATATATTTT

size: NA
J: TRBJ1-2
D: TRBD1
length: 14
V: TRBV19
CDR3: CASSIPGDSIRYTF
DNA: TGTGCCAGTAGTATCCCCGGGGACAGCATCCGCTACACCTTC

size: once
J: TRBJ2-7
D: TRBD2
length: 15
V: TRBV6-5
CDR3: CASTYQKGLAYEQYF
DNA: TGTGCCAGCACCTACCAAAAGGGACTAGCCTACGAGCAGTACTTC